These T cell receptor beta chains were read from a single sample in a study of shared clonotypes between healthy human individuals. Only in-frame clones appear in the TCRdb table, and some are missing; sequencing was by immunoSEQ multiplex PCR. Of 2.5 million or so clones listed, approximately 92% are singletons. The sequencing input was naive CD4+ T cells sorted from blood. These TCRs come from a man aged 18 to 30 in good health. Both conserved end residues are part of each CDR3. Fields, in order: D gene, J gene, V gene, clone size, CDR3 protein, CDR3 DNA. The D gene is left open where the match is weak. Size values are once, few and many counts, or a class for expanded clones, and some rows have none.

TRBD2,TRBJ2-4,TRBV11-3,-,CASSSSGGAGNIQYF,TGTGCCAGCAGCTCTAGCGGGGGGGCCGGAAACATTCAGTACTTC
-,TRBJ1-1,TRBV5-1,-,CASTTQGLNTEAFF,TGCGCCAGCACGACACAGGGCTTGAACACTGAAGCTTTCTTT
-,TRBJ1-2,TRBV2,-,CASRGPGTGRGYTF,TGTGCCAGCAGGGGTCCGGGGACCGGACGCGGCTACACCTTC
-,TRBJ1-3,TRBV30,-,CAWSVGGGQNTIYF,TGTGCCTGGAGTGTAGGAGGGGGGCAAAACACCATATATTTT
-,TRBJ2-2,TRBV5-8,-,CASSTLRTGELFF,TGTGCCAGCAGTACCCTTAGGACCGGGGAGCTGTTTTTT
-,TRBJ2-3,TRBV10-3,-,CATAGQGSPSTDTQYF,TGTGCCACGGCGGGACAAGGTTCTCCTAGCACAGATACGCAGTATTTT
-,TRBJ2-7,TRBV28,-,CASSFGHTWEQYF,TGTGCCAGCAGTTTCGGGCATACCTGGGAGCAGTACTTC
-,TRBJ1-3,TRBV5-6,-,CASSLDGGLGNTIYF,TGTGCCAGCAGCTTGGATGGTGGGCTCGGAAACACCATATATTTT
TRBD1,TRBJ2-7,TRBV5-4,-,CASSPGQGVLYEQYF,TGTGCCAGCAGCCCCGGACAGGGGGTGTTATACGAGCAGTACTTC
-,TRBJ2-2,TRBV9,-,CASSVGVPRGGATGELFF,TGTGCCAGCAGCGTAGGAGTCCCCCGAGGCGGGGCTACCGGGGAGCTGTTTTTT
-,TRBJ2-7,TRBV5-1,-,CASSNPTTGEQYF,TGCGCCAGCAGCAATCCGACCACGGGGGAGCAGTACTTC
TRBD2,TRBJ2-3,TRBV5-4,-,CASSGVFGGGEDTQYF,TGTGCCAGCAGCGGTGTTTTTGGCGGGGGGGAAGATACGCAGTATTTT
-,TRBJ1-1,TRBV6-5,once,CASSPLGGMNTEAFF,TGTGCCAGCAGTCCCCTGGGAGGGATGAACACTGAAGCTTTCTTT
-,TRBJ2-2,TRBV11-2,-,CASSLGGTGELFF,TGTGCCAGCAGCTTAGGGGGAACCGGGGAGCTGTTTTTT
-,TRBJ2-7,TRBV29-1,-,CSVGGSIMQGYEQYF,TGCAGCGTTGGTGGTTCGATAATGCAGGGCTACGAGCAGTACTTC
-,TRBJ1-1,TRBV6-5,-,CASSYGGVNTEAFF,TGTGCCAGCAGTTACGGTGGGGTGAACACTGAAGCTTTCTTT
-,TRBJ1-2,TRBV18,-,CASSPPPGNYGYTF,TGTGCCAGCTCACCACCGCCAGGGAACTATGGCTACACCTTC
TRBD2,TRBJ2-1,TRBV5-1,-,CASSLGASGSPGNEQFF,TGCGCCAGCAGCTTGGGGGCTAGCGGGAGCCCCGGGAATGAGCAGTTCTTC
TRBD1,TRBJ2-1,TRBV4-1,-,CASSRGTGLYEQFF,TGCGCCAGCAGCCGCGGGACAGGGCTGTATGAGCAGTTCTTC
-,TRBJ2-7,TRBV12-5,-,CASGLAPRSGGRYEQYF,TGTGCTAGTGGTTTGGCCCCCCGGAGCGGAGGCAGGTACGAGCAGTACTTC
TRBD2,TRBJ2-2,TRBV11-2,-,CASSLDPGGSGELFF,TGTGCCAGCAGCTTAGACCCCGGGGGGAGCGGGGAGCTGTTTTTT
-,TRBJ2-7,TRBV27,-,CASSPGRPYEQYF,TGTGCCAGCAGCCCGGGCCGACCCTACGAGCAGTACTTC
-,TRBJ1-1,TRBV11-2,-,CASSSLTGPTEAFF,TGTGCCAGCAGCTCACTGACGGGCCCCACTGAAGCTTTCTTT
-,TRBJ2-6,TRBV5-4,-,CASSLVGGANVLTF,TGTGCCAGCAGCTTGGTAGGCGGGGCCAACGTCCTGACTTTC
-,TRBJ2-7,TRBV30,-,CAWSVTAYEQYF,TGTGCCTGGAGTGTAACAGCTTACGAGCAGTACTTC
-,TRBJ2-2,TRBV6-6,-,CASSLVRGSGELFF,TGTGCCAGCAGTTTGGTCCGGGGCTCCGGGGAGCTGTTTTTT
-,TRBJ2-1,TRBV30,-,CAWKLPNSYNEQFF,TGTGCCTGGAAACTCCCTAATTCCTACAATGAGCAGTTCTTC
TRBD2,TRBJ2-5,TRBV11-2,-,CASSPLAGGLQETQYF,TGTGCCAGCAGCCCTCTAGCGGGGGGCCTCCAAGAGACCCAGTACTTC
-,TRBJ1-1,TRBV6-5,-,CASSYQWNTEAFF,TGTGCCAGCAGTTATCAGTGGAACACTGAAGCTTTCTTT
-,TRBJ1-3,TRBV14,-,CASSQASGNTIYF,TGTGCCAGCAGCCAAGCATCGGGAAACACCATATATTTT
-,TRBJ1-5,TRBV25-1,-,CASSEGNQPQHF,TGTGCCAGCAGTGAAGGTAATCAGCCCCAGCATTTT
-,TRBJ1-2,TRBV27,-,CASSFTPGPVANYGYTF,TGTGCCAGCAGTTTTACCCCGGGGCCGGTAGCTAACTATGGCTACACCTTC
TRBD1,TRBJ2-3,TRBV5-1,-,CASGPGQGTDTQYF,TGCGCCAGTGGTCCGGGACAGGGTACAGATACGCAGTATTTT
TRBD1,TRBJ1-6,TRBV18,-,CASSGQGAGSPLHF,TGTGCCAGCTCAGGGCAGGGGGCTGGTTCACCCCTCCACTTT
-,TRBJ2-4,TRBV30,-,CAWRDVLAKNIQYF,TGTGCCTGGAGGGACGTCCTAGCCAAAAACATTCAGTACTTC
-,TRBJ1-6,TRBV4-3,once,CASSQEGSPPLHF,TGCGCCAGCAGCCAAGAGGGGTCTCCACCCCTCCACTTT
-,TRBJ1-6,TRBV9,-,CASSPLGGKGSPLHF,TGTGCCAGCAGTCCGCTGGGGGGAAAAGGATCACCCCTCCACTTT
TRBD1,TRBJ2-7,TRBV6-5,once,CASSPGQGGEQYF,TGTGCCAGCAGCCCCGGACAGGGTGGCGAGCAGTACTTC
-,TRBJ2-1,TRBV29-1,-,CSVVRGSSYNEQFF,TGCAGCGTTGTTCGGGGGAGCTCCTACAATGAGCAGTTCTTC
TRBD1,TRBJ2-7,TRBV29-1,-,CSARTGTYEQYF,TGCAGCGCTCGGACAGGGACTTACGAGCAGTACTTC
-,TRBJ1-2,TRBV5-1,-,CASSLGAVTNYGYTF,TGCGCCAGCAGCTTGGGGGCAGTTACTAACTATGGCTACACCTTC
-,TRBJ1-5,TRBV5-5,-,CASSPASINQPQHF,TGTGCCAGCAGCCCTGCATCGATTAATCAGCCCCAGCATTTT
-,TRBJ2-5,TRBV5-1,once,CASSLAFSTKGGGETQYF,TGCGCCAGCAGCTTGGCCTTCTCTACCAAGGGGGGAGGGGAGACCCAGTACTTC
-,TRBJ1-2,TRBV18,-,CASSPTANYGYTF,TGTGCCAGCTCACCAACAGCTAACTATGGCTACACCTTC
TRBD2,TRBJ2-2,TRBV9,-,CASSVLAGDPNTGELFF,TGTGCCAGCAGCGTACTAGCGGGAGATCCCAACACCGGGGAGCTGTTTTTT
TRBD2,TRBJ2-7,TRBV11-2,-,CASSLGLAGGPGNF,TGTGCCAGCAGCTTGGGACTAGCGGGAGGACCTGGAAACTTC
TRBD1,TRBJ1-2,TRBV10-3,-,CAISVGGDGYTF,TGTGCCATCAGTGTAGGGGGCGATGGCTACACCTTC
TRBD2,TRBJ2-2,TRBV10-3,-,CATTGTSGDTGELFF,TGTGCCACCACTGGGACTAGCGGCGACACCGGGGAGCTGTTTTTT
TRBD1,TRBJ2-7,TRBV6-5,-,CASSYRGTGPYEQYF,TGTGCCAGCAGTTATCGGGGGACAGGGCCCTACGAGCAGTACTTC
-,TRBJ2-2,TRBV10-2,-,CASRAGTLANTGELFF,TGCGCCAGCAGGGCGGGGACATTGGCGAACACCGGGGAGCTGTTTTTT
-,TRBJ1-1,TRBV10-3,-,CAIQVMEDTEAFF,TGTGCCATCCAGGTAATGGAGGACACTGAAGCTTTCTTT
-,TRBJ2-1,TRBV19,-,CASSIPANEQFF,TGTGCCAGTAGTATTCCCGCCAATGAGCAGTTCTTC
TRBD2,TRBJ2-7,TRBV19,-,CASSSGLAGGLYEQYF,TGTGCCAGTAGTTCCGGACTAGCGGGGGGGTTATACGAGCAGTACTTC
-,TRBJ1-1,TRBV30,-,CAWSRGAPTEAFF,TGTGCCTGGAGTCGAGGGGCTCCCACTGAAGCTTTCTTT
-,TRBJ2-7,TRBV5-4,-,CASSSGGVSYEQYF,TGTGCCAGCAGCTCCGGCGGAGTCTCCTACGAGCAGTACTTC
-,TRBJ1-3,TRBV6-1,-,CASSAGGGGNTIYF,TGTGCCAGCAGTGCGGGAGGGGGTGGAAACACCATATATTTT
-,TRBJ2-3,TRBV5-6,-,CASSLVGTTDTQYF,TGTGCCAGCAGCTTGGTGGGGACCACAGATACGCAGTATTTT
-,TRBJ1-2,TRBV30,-,CAWSVGQAGGYTF,TGTGCCTGGAGTGTAGGACAAGCTGGTGGCTACACCTTC